The following is a TCR beta chain sequence with its context. The sample holds other DNA sequences that translate to the same CDR3. This specimen belongs to a study of blood T cell repertoires in COVID-19. Clones were read by immunoSEQ multiplex PCR, and TCRdb kept only the in-frame ones, dropping some. This table holds roughly 250,000 clones, roughly 90% found once. Germline V lookup: CDR1 MDHEN, CDR2 SYDVKM. The CDR3 has 12 residues. V was shortened by 4 bases and J by 3 bases, with 7 bases between the two germline ends. Clinical history as reported by participants underpinned cohort assignment. Before being deemed recovered, Cohort 3 donors had two negative PCRs, clearance, or symptom resolution.

What was sequenced was PBMCs or T cells enriched from blood (not recorded which). This chain connects TRBV28 to TRBJ2-7; TRBD2 might be the D (6 bases). This receptor was identified in a woman between 45 and 60 years old who had recovered from COVID-19. The CDR3: CASSSGSYEQYF. CDR3 sequence (DNA): TGTGCCAGCAGTTCCGGGAGCTACGAGCAGTACTTC.